The 16 T cell receptor beta chains given below trace back to one sample, sequenced in a study of OX40 agonist ivuxolimab in advanced cancers. TCRdb's copy holds only in-frame clones and misses some; the assay was immunoSEQ multiplex PCR. The sample contains around 130,000 clones, roughly 95% of which appear only once. Sample: CD4+ or CD8+ T cells sorted from blood, taken in a trial of the OX40 agonist ivuxolimab. All receptors derive from an adult with an advanced solid tumor such as melanoma, head and neck, liver or kidney cancer.

This chain uses TRBV5-1 with TRBJ2-5; TRBD1 might be the D (6 bases). From germline, CDR1 is SGHRS and CDR2 YFSETQ. Trimming shortened V by 2 bases and J by 2 bases, and 13 bases separated the two germline ends. The CDR3 length is 15 residues. As DNA, the CDR3 is TGCGCCAGCAGCTTTTCTCGACAGGCACAAGAGACCCAGTACTTC. This translates into CASSFSRQAQETQYF. The variable domain in full, with the rest retrieved from reference TRBV5-1 and TRBJ2-5, is KAGVTQTPRYLIKTRGQQVTLSCSPISGHRSVSWYQQTPGQGLQFLFEYFSETQRNKGNFPGRFSGRQFSNSRSEMNVSTLELGDSALYLCASSFSRQAQETQYFGPGTRLLVL.

This clone was detected once. The V gene is TRBV7-9, the J gene TRBJ2-1; D might be TRBD1 or TRBD2, each matching 5 bases. The germline V and J ends were trimmed by 6 bases and 0 bases, with 12 bases remaining between them. This CDR3 has 15 residues. The germline V gene encodes CDR1 SEHNR and CDR2 FQNEAQ (reference sequence). This CDR3 is CASRPPGRSYNEQFF. CDR3 bases: TGTGCCAGCAGACCCCCGGGACGCTCCTACAATGAGCAGTTCTTC. The whole variable domain, remainder taken from reference TRBV7-9 and TRBJ2-1, is DTGVSQNPRHKITKRGQNVTFRCDPISEHNRLYWYRQTLGQGPEFLTYFQNEAQLEKSRLLSDRFSAERPKGSFSTLEIQRTEQGDSAMYLCASRPPGRSYNEQFFGPGTRLTVL.

The chain employs TRBV10-1 and TRBJ2-3; 11 bases fit TRBD2. Germline CDR1 reads WNHNN; CDR2 reads SYGVQD (reference sequence). V lost 4 bases to trimming and J lost 4 bases; unmatched junction nucleotides: 4. The CDR3 is 15 amino acids. The CDR3 coding sequence is TGCGCCAGCAGTGCTAGCGGGGGGTACCCAGATACGCAGTATTTT. Amino acids: CASSASGGYPDTQYF.

This chain links TRBV5-1 with TRBJ1-1; tentative D call: TRBD1 (6 bases). Germline assignment: CDR1 SGHRS and CDR2 YFSETQ. The CDR3 contains 15 residues. V lost 4 bases to trimming and J lost 1 base, with 14 bases between them. The CDR3 here is CASSRQAPENTEAFF. The CDR3 DNA sequence: TGCGCCAGCAGCCGACAGGCCCCCGAGAACACTGAAGCTTTCTTT. Full variable domain (missing parts from reference TRBV5-1 and TRBJ1-1): KAGVTQTPRYLIKTRGQQVTLSCSPISGHRSVSWYQQTPGQGLQFLFEYFSETQRNKGNFPGRFSGRQFSNSRSEMNVSTLELGDSALYLCASSRQAPENTEAFFGQGTRLTVV.

The rearrangement joins TRBV11-1 to TRBJ2-1, with 8 bases lining up with TRBD2. Germline assignment: CDR1 SGHAT and CDR2 FQDESV (reference sequence). The CDR3 sequence is 17 residues long. J was trimmed by 7 bases and V by 0 bases; bases with no gene match: 11. This CDR3 reads CASSLAWSGGAGNEQFF. The DNA of the CDR3 is TGTGCCAGCAGCTTAGCGTGGTCGGGGGGGGCAGGGAATGAGCAGTTCTTC.

V usage is TRBV19 and J usage is TRBJ1-1; perhaps TRBD1 as D (5 bases). Trimming took off 1 base at V and 11 bases at J, with 14 bases between the two ends. The germline V gene encodes CDR1 LNHDA and CDR2 SQIVND (reference sequence). This CDR3 has 13 residues. CDR3 region: CASSIAGTSSAFF. CDR3 sequence (DNA): TGTGCCAGTAGTATAGCAGGGACGTCCTCCGCTTTCTTT.

The chain recombines TRBV19 with TRBJ1-5, with 7 bases matching TRBD1. The CDR3 is made up of 15 amino acids. The V segment lost 6 bases and the J segment 5 bases; nucleotides outside the gene matches: 10. CDR1 and CDR2 from the germline V gene are LNHDA and SQIVND (reference sequence). CDR3 in amino acids: CASSRTGTGDQPQHF. The CDR3 coding sequence is TGTGCCAGTAGCAGGACAGGAACGGGGGATCAGCCCCAGCATTTT.

The chain has TRBV18 and TRBJ2-6; D is possibly TRBD1 (6 bases). V shed 6 bases and J shed 4 bases, with 16 bases lying between them. CDR1 and CDR2 from the germline V gene are KGHSH and LQKENI. The CDR3 length is 16 residues. The chain's CDR3 is CASSLSSGAGANVLTF. In DNA form, the CDR3 reads TGTGCCAGCTCTCTCTCATCAGGGGCCGGGGCCAACGTCCTGACTTTC. Supplemented by reference TRBV18 and TRBJ2-6, the full variable domain reads NAGVMQNPRHLVRRRGQEARLRCSPMKGHSHVYWYRQLPEEGLKFMVYLQKENIIDESGMPKERFSAEFPKEGPSILRIQQVVRGDSAAYFCASSLSSGAGANVLTFGAGSRLTVL.

J is TRBJ1-5 and V is TRBV7-2, with a possible D match to TRBD1 (5 bases). The CDR3 runs 13 residues. Germline V lookup: CDR1 SGHTA, CDR2 FQGNSA. Trimming removed 5 bases from V and 5 bases from J, with 10 bases in between. CDR3 in amino acids: CASSKRGDQPQHF. DNA of the CDR3: TGTGCCAGCAGCAAAAGAGGGGATCAGCCCCAGCATTTT.

V usage is TRBV12-5 and J usage is TRBJ2-3; no definite D call. The CDR3 covers 16 residues. Germline V lookup: CDR1 LGHNT, CDR2 FRNRAP. Trimming pared 7 bases from V and 1 base from J, leaving 18 bases between. The CDR3 spells CASATILVGGTDTQYF. CDR3 coding DNA: TGTGCTAGTGCCACGATTCTGGTCGGAGGCACAGATACGCAGTATTTT.

The chain recombines TRBV10-2 with TRBJ2-3; 13 nucleotides align to TRBD2. In germline, CDR1 is WSHSY, CDR2 SAAADI. The CDR3 spans 14 residues. CDR3 bases: TGCTCGACCCGGACTAGCGGGAGTACAGATACGCAGTATTTT. Residues: CSTRTSGSTDTQYF.

The V call is TRBV7-9, the J call TRBJ1-2; possibly TRBD1 for D (6 bases). Per germline, CDR1 SEHNR and CDR2 FQNEAQ (reference sequence). CDR3 length equals 12 residues. Deletions cut 5 bases from V and 4 bases from J, with 8 bases between. CDR3 sequence reads: CASSQGLYGYTF. CDR3 nucleotides: TGTGCCAGCAGCCAGGGGCTCTATGGCTACACCTTC.

The rearrangement links TRBV6-1 to TRBJ1-5; no clear D. Deletions cut 4 bases from V and 5 bases from J, with 9 bases between. The CDR3 has 13 amino acids. From germline, CDR1 is MNHNS and CDR2 SASEGT. The CDR3 loop is CASSGEGYQPQHF. In DNA, the CDR3 is TGTGCCAGCAGTGGGGAGGGATATCAGCCCCAGCATTTT.

V usage is TRBV6-6 and J usage is TRBJ1-3, with 8 bases that match TRBD1. V shed 6 bases, J shed 4 bases, and the junction held 5 bases outside the gene matches. The CDR3 consists of 14 residues. Germline values: CDR1 MNHNY, CDR2 SVGAGI (reference sequence). CDR3: CASRTGGRGNTIYF. In DNA form, the CDR3 reads TGTGCCAGCAGAACAGGGGGTAGGGGAAACACCATATATTTT.

The V and J genes are TRBV5-6 and TRBJ2-1, with D perhaps matching TRBD2 (6 bases). Germline V gene data show CDR1 as SGHDT and CDR2 as YYEEEE. The V end was cut by 2 bases, the J end by 6 bases, with 15 bases between. The CDR3 is made up of 15 amino acids. The CDR3 nucleotides read TGTGCCAGCAGCTTTCCCGGCGGGGCGGGCAATGAGCAGTTCTTC. This encodes CASSFPGGAGNEQFF.

The J gene is TRBJ2-3, the V gene TRBV28; D is tentatively TRBD1 or TRBD2 (5 bases each). CDR3 length equals 15 residues. The V gene lost 8 bases and the J gene lost 0 bases, with 15 bases spanning the gap. Germline values: CDR1 MDHEN, CDR2 SYDVKM. The CDR3 DNA sequence: TGTGCCAGCGGAAGTGGGGGTACTAGCACAGATACGCAGTATTTT. This gives the protein CASGSGGTSTDTQYF.